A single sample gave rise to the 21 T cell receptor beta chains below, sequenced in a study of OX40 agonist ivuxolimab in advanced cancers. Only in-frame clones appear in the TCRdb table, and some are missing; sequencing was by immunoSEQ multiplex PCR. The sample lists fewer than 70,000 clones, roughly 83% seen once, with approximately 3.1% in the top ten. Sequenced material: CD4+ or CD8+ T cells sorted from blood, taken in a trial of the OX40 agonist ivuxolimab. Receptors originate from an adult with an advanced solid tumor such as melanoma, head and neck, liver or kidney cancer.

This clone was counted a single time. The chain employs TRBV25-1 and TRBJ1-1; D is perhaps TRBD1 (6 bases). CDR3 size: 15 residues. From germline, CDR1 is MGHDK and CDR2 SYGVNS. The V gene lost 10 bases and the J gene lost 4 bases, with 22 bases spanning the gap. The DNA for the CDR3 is TGTGCCACCATCCCCCGGGGGGGCCACGGCACTGAAGCTTTCTTT. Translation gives CATIPRGGHGTEAFF.

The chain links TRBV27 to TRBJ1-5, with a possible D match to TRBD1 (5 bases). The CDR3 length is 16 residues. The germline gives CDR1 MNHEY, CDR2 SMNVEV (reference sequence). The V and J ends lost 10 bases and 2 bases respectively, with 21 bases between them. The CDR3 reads CAILYIQGSGNQPQHF. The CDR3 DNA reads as TGTGCCATCCTGTACATTCAGGGATCAGGCAATCAGCCCCAGCATTTT.

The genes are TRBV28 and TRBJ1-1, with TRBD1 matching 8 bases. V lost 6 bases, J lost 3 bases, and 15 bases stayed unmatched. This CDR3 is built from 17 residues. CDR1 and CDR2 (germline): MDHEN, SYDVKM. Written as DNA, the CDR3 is TGTGCCAGCAGATCACCCTTGGCAGGGGGCTCGCACACTGAAGCTTTCTTT. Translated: CASRSPLAGGSHTEAFF.

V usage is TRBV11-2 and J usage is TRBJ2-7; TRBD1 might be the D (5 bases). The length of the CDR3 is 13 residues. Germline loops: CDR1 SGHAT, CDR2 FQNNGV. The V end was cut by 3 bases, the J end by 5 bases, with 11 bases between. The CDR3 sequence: CASSLPQGNEQYF. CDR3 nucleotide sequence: TGTGCCAGCAGCTTGCCGCAGGGTAACGAGCAGTACTTC.

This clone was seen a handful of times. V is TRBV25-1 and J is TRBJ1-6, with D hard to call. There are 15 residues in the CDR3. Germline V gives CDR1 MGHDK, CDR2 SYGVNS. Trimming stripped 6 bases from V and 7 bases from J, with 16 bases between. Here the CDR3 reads CASREGGSGNSPLHF. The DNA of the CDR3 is TGTGCCAGCAGGGAAGGAGGTTCGGGCAATTCACCCCTCCACTTT.

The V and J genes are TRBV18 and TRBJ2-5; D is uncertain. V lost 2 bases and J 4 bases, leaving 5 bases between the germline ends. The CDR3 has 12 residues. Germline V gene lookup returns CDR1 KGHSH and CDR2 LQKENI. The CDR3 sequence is CASSPMGETQYF. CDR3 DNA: TGTGCCAGCTCACCAATGGGAGAGACCCAGTACTTC.

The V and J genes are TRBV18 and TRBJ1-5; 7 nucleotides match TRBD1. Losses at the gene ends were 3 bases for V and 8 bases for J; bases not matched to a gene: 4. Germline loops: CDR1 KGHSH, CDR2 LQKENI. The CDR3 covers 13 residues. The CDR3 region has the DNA TGTGCCAGCTCACCCCAGGGGGATGAGCCCCAGCATTTT. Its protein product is CASSPQGDEPQHF. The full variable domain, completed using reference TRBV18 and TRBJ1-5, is NAGVMQNPRHLVRRRGQEARLRCSPMKGHSHVYWYRQLPEEGLKFMVYLQKENIIDESGMPKERFSAEFPKEGPSILRIQQVVRGDSAAYFCASSPQGDEPQHFGDGTRLSIL.

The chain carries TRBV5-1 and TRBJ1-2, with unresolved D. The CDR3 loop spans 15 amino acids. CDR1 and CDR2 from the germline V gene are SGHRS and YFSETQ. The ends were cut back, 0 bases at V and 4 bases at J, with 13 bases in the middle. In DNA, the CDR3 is TGCGCCAGCAGCTTGGAGGTCGGACTGGGCTATGGCTACACCTTC. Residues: CASSLEVGLGYGYTF.

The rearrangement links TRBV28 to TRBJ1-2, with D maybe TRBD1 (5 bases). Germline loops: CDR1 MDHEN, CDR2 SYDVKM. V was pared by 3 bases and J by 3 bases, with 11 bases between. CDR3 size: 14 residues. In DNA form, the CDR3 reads TGTGCCAGCAGTTTGGGCAGGGAAGACTATGGCTACACCTTC. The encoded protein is CASSLGREDYGYTF.

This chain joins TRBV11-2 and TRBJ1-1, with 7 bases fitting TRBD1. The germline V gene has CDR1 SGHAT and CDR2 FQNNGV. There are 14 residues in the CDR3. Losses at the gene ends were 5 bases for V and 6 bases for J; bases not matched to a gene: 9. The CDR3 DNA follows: TGTGCCAGCAGCCAGACACGGACAGGACCTGAAGCTTTCTTT. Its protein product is CASSQTRTGPEAFF.

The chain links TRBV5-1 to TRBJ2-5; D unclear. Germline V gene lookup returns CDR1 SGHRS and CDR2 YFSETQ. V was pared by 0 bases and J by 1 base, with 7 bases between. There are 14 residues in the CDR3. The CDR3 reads CASSLDLVQETQYF. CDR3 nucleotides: TGCGCCAGCAGCTTGGACCTAGTCCAAGAGACCCAGTACTTC.

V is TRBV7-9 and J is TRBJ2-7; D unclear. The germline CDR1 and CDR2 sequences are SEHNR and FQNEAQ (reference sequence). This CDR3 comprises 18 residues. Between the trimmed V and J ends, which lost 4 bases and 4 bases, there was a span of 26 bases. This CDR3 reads CASSSPSYIGQLGYEQYF. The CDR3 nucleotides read TGTGCCAGCAGCTCGCCGAGTTATATCGGGCAGCTGGGATACGAGCAGTACTTC.

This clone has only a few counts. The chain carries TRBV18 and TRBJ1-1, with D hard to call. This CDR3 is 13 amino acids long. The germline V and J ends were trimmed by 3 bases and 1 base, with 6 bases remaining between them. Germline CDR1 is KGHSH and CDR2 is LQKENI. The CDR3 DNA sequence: TGTGCCAGCTCACCCCCGGAGAACACTGAAGCTTTCTTT. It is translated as CASSPPENTEAFF.

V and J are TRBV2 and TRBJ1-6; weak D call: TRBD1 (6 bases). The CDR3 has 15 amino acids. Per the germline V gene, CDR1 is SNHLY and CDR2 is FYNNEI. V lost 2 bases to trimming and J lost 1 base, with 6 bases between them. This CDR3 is CASSEQGSYNSPLHF. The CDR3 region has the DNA TGTGCCAGCAGTGAACAGGGGTCCTATAATTCACCCCTCCACTTT.

The CDR3 spells CASSLGQSSFQDTQYF. In nucleotides, the CDR3 is TGCGCCAGCAGCTTGGGACAGAGCAGTTTTCAAGATACGCAGTATTTT. This chain joins TRBV5-1 and TRBJ2-3; D might be TRBD1 (5 bases). V gave up 0 bases and J gave up 5 bases, with 16 bases separating them. Per the germline V gene, CDR1 is SGHRS and CDR2 is YFSETQ. The CDR3 sequence is 16 residues long.

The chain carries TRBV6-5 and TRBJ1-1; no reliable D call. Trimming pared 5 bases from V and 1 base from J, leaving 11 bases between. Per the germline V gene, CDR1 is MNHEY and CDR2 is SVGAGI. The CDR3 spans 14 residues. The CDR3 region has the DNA TGTGCCAGCAGTCCCCTAGGGTCGAACACTGAAGCTTTCTTT. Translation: CASSPLGSNTEAFF.

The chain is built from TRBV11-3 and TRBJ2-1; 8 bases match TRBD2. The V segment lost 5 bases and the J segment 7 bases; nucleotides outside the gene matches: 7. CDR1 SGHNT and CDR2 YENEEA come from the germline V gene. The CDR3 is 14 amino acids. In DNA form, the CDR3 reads TGTGCCAGCAGCCACGGGGGGGCGAGGAATGAGCAGTTCTTC. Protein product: CASSHGGARNEQFF.

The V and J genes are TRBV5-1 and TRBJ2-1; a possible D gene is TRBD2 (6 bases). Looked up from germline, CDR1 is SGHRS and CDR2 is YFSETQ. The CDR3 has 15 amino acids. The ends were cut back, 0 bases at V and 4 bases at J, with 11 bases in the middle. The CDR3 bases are TGCGCCAGCAGCTTGGGGGGGGACCCTTACAATGAGCAGTTCTTC. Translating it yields CASSLGGDPYNEQFF.

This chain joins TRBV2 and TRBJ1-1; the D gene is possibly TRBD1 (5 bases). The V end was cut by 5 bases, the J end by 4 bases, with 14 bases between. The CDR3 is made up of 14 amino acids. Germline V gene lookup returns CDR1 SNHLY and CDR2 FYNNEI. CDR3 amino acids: CASSPSQGITEAFF. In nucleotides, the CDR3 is TGTGCCAGCAGTCCCTCCCAGGGTATCACTGAAGCTTTCTTT.

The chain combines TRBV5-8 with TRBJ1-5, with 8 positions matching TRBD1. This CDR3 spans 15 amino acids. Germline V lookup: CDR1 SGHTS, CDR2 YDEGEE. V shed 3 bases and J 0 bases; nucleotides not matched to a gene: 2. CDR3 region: CASSWTGTSNQPQHF. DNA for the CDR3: TGTGCCAGCAGCTGGACAGGGACTAGCAATCAGCCCCAGCATTTT.

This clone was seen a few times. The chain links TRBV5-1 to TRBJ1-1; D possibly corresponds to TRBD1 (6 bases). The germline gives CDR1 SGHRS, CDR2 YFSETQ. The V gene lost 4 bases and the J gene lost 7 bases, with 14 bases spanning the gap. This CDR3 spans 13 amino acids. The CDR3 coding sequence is TGCGCCAGCAGCCTGCAGGGAGGGGGTGAAGCTTTCTTT. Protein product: CASSLQGGGEAFF.